Below are 28 T cell receptor beta chains sequenced from a single sample in a study of OX40 agonist ivuxolimab in advanced cancers. TCRdb's copy holds only in-frame clones and misses some; the assay was immunoSEQ multiplex PCR. This sample carries 70,000 to 90,000 clones, over 75% of them seen once, and the ten largest clones take approximately 0.38%. The material was CD4+ or CD8+ T cells sorted from blood, obtained in a trial of the OX40 agonist ivuxolimab. The receptor set was obtained from an adult with an advanced solid tumor such as melanoma, head and neck, liver or kidney cancer.

This chain joins TRBV6-5 and TRBJ1-1; D not resolved. V lost 7 bases to trimming and J lost 0 bases, with 12 bases between them. Germline V lookup: CDR1 MNHEY, CDR2 SVGAGI. This CDR3 region has 14 residues. CDR3 sequence: CASTPSTMNTEAFF. CDR3 coding DNA: TGTGCCAGCACCCCTAGTACGATGAACACTGAAGCTTTCTTT.

This clone came up once. J is TRBJ1-1 and V is TRBV6-4; D uncertain. Germline values: CDR1 MRHNA, CDR2 SNTAGT. The CDR3 has 14 residues. Trimming shortened V by 3 bases and J by 2 bases, and 10 bases separated the two germline ends. The CDR3 region is CASSEEAGNTEAFF. In DNA form, the CDR3 reads TGTGCCAGCAGTGAGGAGGCGGGAAACACTGAAGCTTTCTTT.

The J gene is TRBJ2-1, the V gene TRBV5-4; 10 bases agree with TRBD2. Germline V gives CDR1 SGHNT, CDR2 YYREEE (reference sequence). V lost 4 bases to trimming and J lost 1 base; unmatched junction nucleotides: 5. The CDR3 runs to 16 residues. CDR3 sequence reads: CASSGSGRVSYNEQFF. In DNA form, the CDR3 reads TGTGCCAGCAGCGGCAGCGGGAGGGTTTCCTACAATGAGCAGTTCTTC.

This clone was recorded once. Other DNA variants within this sample encode the same CDR3. The gene calls are TRBV19 and TRBJ2-3; D may be TRBD1 (6 bases). CDR1 and CDR2 (germline): LNHDA, SQIVND (reference sequence). CDR3 length equals 16 residues. V lost 1 base and J lost 4, with 15 bases in between. CDR3 sequence reads: CASSIGGLAGADTQYF. The CDR3 DNA reads TGTGCCAGTAGTATAGGGGGGCTAGCAGGGGCAGATACGCAGTATTTT.

CDR3 sequence: CASLAGDSRDYGYTF. CDR3 bases: TGTGCCAGCTTGGCGGGGGACAGCAGGGACTATGGCTACACCTTC. V is TRBV18 and J is TRBJ1-2, with 7 bases matching TRBD1. The V and J ends lost 7 bases and 3 bases, in that order; junction bases with no gene match: 11. The CDR3 loop spans 15 amino acids. Per germline, CDR1 KGHSH and CDR2 LQKENI.

The chain joins TRBV29-1 to TRBJ1-1; D uncertain. Trimming took 8 bases from V and 1 from J, leaving 17 bases between them. The germline V gene has CDR1 SQVTM and CDR2 ANQGSEA. This CDR3 contains 14 residues. The CDR3 region is CSTSGLDANTEAFF. The CDR3 DNA reads TGCAGCACCTCCGGTTTGGATGCGAACACTGAAGCTTTCTTT.

This rearrangement joins TRBV6-4 to TRBJ2-2; D tentatively fits TRBD1 or TRBD2 (6 bases each). The CDR3 is 15 residues long. The ends were cut back, 2 bases at V and 5 bases at J, with 12 bases in the middle. The germline V gene has CDR1 MRHNA and CDR2 SNTAGT. The CDR3 coding sequence is TGTGCCAGCAGTGACCGGCCGGGGGCGACCGGGGAGCTGTTTTTT. It translates to CASSDRPGATGELFF.

The chain uses TRBV5-1 and TRBJ1-1, with D possibly matching TRBD1 (5 bases). CDR1 and CDR2 (germline): SGHRS, YFSETQ. Deletions cut 4 bases from V and 0 bases from J, with 10 bases between. The CDR3 spans 14 residues. The CDR3 DNA reads TGCGCCAGCAGCGAGGACACTATGAACACTGAAGCTTTCTTT. As protein: CASSEDTMNTEAFF.

The chain recombines TRBV28 with TRBJ1-5; weak D call: TRBD1 (6 bases). Germline V gene data show CDR1 as MDHEN and CDR2 as SYDVKM. Trimming cost V 2 bases and J 1 base, with 9 bases left between them. The CDR3 is 15 amino acids. The CDR3 loop reads CASSLQGQSNQPQHF. The CDR3 nucleotides read TGTGCCAGCAGTTTACAGGGACAAAGCAATCAGCCCCAGCATTTT.

J is TRBJ1-3 and V is TRBV27; no definite D call. Trimming took off 6 bases at V and 4 bases at J, with 10 bases between the two ends. This CDR3 region has 13 residues. CDR1 and CDR2 from the germline V gene are MNHEY and SMNVEV (reference sequence). In DNA form, the CDR3 reads TGTGCCAGCAGGGGGAATACGGGAAACACCATATATTTT. Residues: CASRGNTGNTIYF.

This sequence joins TRBV4-1 and TRBJ2-7, with 7 bases matching TRBD2. Germline CDR1 and CDR2: MGHRA and YSYEKL. The V and J ends lost 4 bases and 0 bases, in that order; junction bases with no gene match: 3. The CDR3 length is 14 residues. This CDR3 reads CASSREGFSYEQYF. The CDR3 bases are TGCGCCAGCAGCCGGGAGGGATTCTCCTACGAGCAGTACTTC.

The chain joins TRBV29-1 to TRBJ2-2, with a possible D match to TRBD1 (6 bases). V gave up 4 bases and J gave up 0 bases, with 9 bases separating them. This CDR3 comprises 14 residues. The germline V gene encodes CDR1 SQVTM and CDR2 ANQGSEA. The CDR3 spells CSVVRDTNTGELFF. The CDR3 DNA reads as TGCAGCGTTGTAAGGGACACGAACACCGGGGAGCTGTTTTTT.

This clone has just one count. The chain is built from TRBV5-1 and TRBJ2-7, with TRBD2 matching 9 bases. The CDR3 contains 16 residues. V was clipped by 3 bases and J by 0 bases; unmatched bases: 7. The germline CDR1 and CDR2 sequences are SGHRS and YFSETQ. The CDR3 region has the DNA TGCGCCAGCAGCTCCCGGACTAGCGCGAGCTCCTACGAGCAGTACTTC. This translates into CASSSRTSASSYEQYF.

As DNA, the CDR3 is TGTGCCAGCAGTAGAAAAACAGGGGCCGTCAACACTGAAGCTTTCTTT. Protein: CASSRKTGAVNTEAFF. This chain uses TRBV27 with TRBJ1-1; 7 nucleotides line up with TRBD1. The CDR3 sequence is 16 residues long. V was clipped by 5 bases and J by 2 bases; unmatched bases: 11. Germline V gene data show CDR1 as MNHEY and CDR2 as SMNVEV (reference sequence).

This clone turned up a few times. The chain recombines TRBV30 with TRBJ1-1; no clear D gene. V was shortened by 6 bases and J by 8 bases, with 13 bases between the two germline ends. There are 11 residues in the CDR3. Germline-derived CDR1 and CDR2 are GTSNPN and SVGIG (reference sequence). The CDR3 DNA reads TGTGCCTGTTGTCTGAGTTCGGAAGCTTTCTTT. Translation gives CACCLSSEAFF.

The chain carries TRBV27 and TRBJ1-2; tentatively, D is TRBD1 (6 bases). Germline CDR1 MNHEY, CDR2 SMNVEV (reference sequence). V shed 6 bases and J shed 10 bases, with 18 bases lying between them. The CDR3 runs to 13 residues. Here the CDR3 reads CASRAGTRAVYTF. DNA for the CDR3: TGTGCCAGCAGAGCCGGGACAAGAGCCGTCTACACCTTC.

The genes are TRBV9 and TRBJ2-2, with D perhaps TRBD2 (5 bases). Germline V gene lookup returns CDR1 SGDLS and CDR2 YYNGEE. V dropped 0 bases and J dropped 1 base, with 10 bases sitting between them. This CDR3 comprises 16 residues. In DNA form, the CDR3 reads TGTGCCAGCAGCGTAGGAACTAGTGGGAACACCGGGGAGCTGTTTTTT. Residues: CASSVGTSGNTGELFF.

The chain employs TRBV5-1 and TRBJ2-7; tentative D call: TRBD1 (6 bases). The CDR3 sequence is 16 residues long. The germline V and J ends were trimmed by 0 bases and 2 bases, with 15 bases remaining between them. Germline V gene lookup returns CDR1 SGHRS and CDR2 YFSETQ. CDR3 sequence: CASSLEPTGIPYEQYF. In nucleotides, the CDR3 is TGCGCCAGCAGCTTGGAGCCCACAGGGATTCCCTACGAGCAGTACTTC.

The sample holds a few counts of this clone. CDR3 residues: CASSVTGGLQPQHF. CDR3 coding DNA: TGTGCCAGCAGTGTTACAGGGGGCCTTCAGCCCCAGCATTTT. This chain uses TRBV2 with TRBJ1-5, with 9 bases matching TRBD1. Germline V CDR1 and CDR2: SNHLY, FYNNEI. The CDR3 extends over 14 amino acids. Trimming at V came to 4 bases and at J to 6 bases, leaving 4 bases not matched to a gene.

The V gene is TRBV19, the J gene TRBJ1-5; 10 bases line up with TRBD1. V shed 10 bases and J 4 bases; nucleotides not matched to a gene: 16. This CDR3 is built from 17 residues. Germline CDR1 is LNHDA and CDR2 is SQIVND (reference sequence). The CDR3 sequence is CATQGGQGIRANQPQHF. CDR3 bases: TGTGCCACCCAAGGGGGACAGGGGATCAGAGCAAATCAGCCCCAGCATTTT.

The V call is TRBV5-4, the J call TRBJ2-7; D perhaps matches TRBD1 (6 bases). CDR1 and CDR2 (germline): SGHNT, YYREEE (reference sequence). Trimming removed 6 bases from V and 3 bases from J, with 25 bases in between. The CDR3 sequence is 17 residues long. CDR3 DNA: TGTGCCAGCAACATGGGGGCACCTTCCTCAGCTATCTACGAGCAGTACTTC. Translating gives CASNMGAPSSAIYEQYF.

This clone was observed a single time. The CDR3 DNA follows: TGTGCTAGTGGGAGGGCGGGACCAGAGACCCAGTACTTC. Protein sequence: CASGRAGPETQYF. The genes are TRBV12-5 and TRBJ2-5, with D possibly matching TRBD2 (6 bases). The CDR3 has 13 amino acids. V lost 6 bases to trimming and J lost 4 bases, with 12 bases between them. The germline CDR1 and CDR2 sequences are LGHNT and FRNRAP.

In this sample, this clone turned up a few times. The genes are TRBV7-9 and TRBJ2-7, with unresolved D. Trimming cost V 3 bases and J 6 bases, with 12 bases left between them. CDR3 length: 13 amino acids. Germline loops: CDR1 SEHNR, CDR2 FQNEAQ (reference sequence). The CDR3 nucleotides read TGTGCCAGCAGCTTCATGGAAGTCTCCGAGCAGTACTTC. The encoded protein is CASSFMEVSEQYF.

This clone was counted a few times. This chain joins TRBV7-9 and TRBJ2-7; D assignment may be TRBD1 or TRBD2 (5 bases each). Per the germline V gene, CDR1 is SEHNR and CDR2 is FQNEAQ (reference sequence). The CDR3 sequence is 13 residues long. The V end was cut by 3 bases, the J end by 7 bases, with 13 bases between. The CDR3 spells CASSLNAEGEQYF. CDR3 DNA: TGTGCCAGCAGCTTGAACGCCGAGGGGGAGCAGTACTTC.

The J gene is TRBJ1-4, the V gene TRBV7-8, with D hard to call. Trimming pared 5 bases from V and 3 bases from J, leaving 13 bases between. Germline V gene data show CDR1 as SGHVS and CDR2 as FQNEAQ. CDR3 length equals 15 residues. The CDR3 sequence is CASSRSGKSNEKLFF. The CDR3 nucleotides are TGTGCCAGCAGCCGAAGCGGGAAATCTAATGAAAAACTGTTTTTT.

The chain joins TRBV7-8 to TRBJ2-7; the D gene is possibly TRBD2 (7 bases). Trimming stripped 5 bases from V and 2 bases from J, with 16 bases between. The CDR3 runs to 15 residues. Germline V gene sequence: CDR1 SGHVS, CDR2 FQNEAQ. CDR3 sequence (DNA): TGTGCCAGCAGCCCGGCGGGGGCGGGGACCTACGAGCAGTACTTC. This translates into CASSPAGAGTYEQYF.

The rearrangement links TRBV18 to TRBJ2-1; 10 bases match TRBD1. The CDR3 has 14 residues. V lost 4 bases and J lost 8; bases outside the gene matches: 5. The germline CDR1 and CDR2 sequences are KGHSH and LQKENI. CDR3: CASSHDRGPYEQFF. CDR3 nucleotides: TGTGCCAGCTCACACGACAGGGGGCCCTATGAGCAGTTCTTC.

V is TRBV30 and J is TRBJ1-5; D may be TRBD1 (6 bases). V lost 2 bases to trimming and J lost 6 bases, with 11 bases between them. Germline V gene lookup returns CDR1 GTSNPN and CDR2 SVGIG (reference sequence). The CDR3 spans 13 residues. The CDR3 sequence is CAWSPGQSQPQHF. The CDR3 coding sequence is TGTGCCTGGAGTCCAGGACAGTCTCAGCCCCAGCATTTT. The entire variable domain, with the rest obtained from reference TRBV30 and TRBJ1-5, is as follows: SQTIHQWPATLVQPVGSPLSLECTVEGTSNPNLYWYRQAAGRGLQLLFYSVGIGQISSEVPQNLSASRPQDRQFILSSKKLLLSDSGFYLCAWSPGQSQPQHFGDGTRLSIL.